These T cell receptor beta chains were read from a single sample in a study of T cell changes during pregnancy in multiple sclerosis. This table comes from immunoSEQ multiplex PCR, and its TCRdb copy is limited to in-frame clones, with some not included. The sample has approximately 90,000 clones, roughly nine tenths seen once. The material sequenced was peripheral blood, taken after pregnancy. The receptors stem from a female donor in good health, enrolled as a control in a pregnancy study. CDR3s include the opening cysteine and the closing phenylalanine or tryptophan. D genes are given only for firm matches. Only part of the rows carry a size: once, few, many, or a class if the clone is expanded.

j_call v_call clone_size d_call cdr3_length cdr3_aa cdr3_nt
TRBJ1-5 TRBV4-2 NA NA 15 CASSQDGGQNQPQHF TGTGCCAGCAGCCAAGATGGGGGCCAAAATCAGCCCCAGCATTTT
TRBJ2-7 TRBV5-4 once TRBD1 15 CASTPFRDSSYEQYF TGTGCCAGCACCCCTTTCCGGGACAGCTCCTACGAGCAGTACTTC
TRBJ1-1 TRBV4-3 NA NA 14 CASSQDPGRTEAFF TGCGCCAGCAGCCAAGACCCGGGTCGCACTGAAGCTTTCTTT
TRBJ1-1 TRBV19 NA NA 14 CASTDDRPNTEAFF TGTGCCAGTACGGATGACAGACCCAACACTGAAGCTTTCTTT
TRBJ1-1 TRBV28 NA TRBD1 13 CASSRGGADEAFF TGTGCCAGCAGCCGAGGGGGCGCCGATGAAGCTTTCTTT
TRBJ2-1 TRBV7-3 NA TRBD2 16 CASSPPGGGPYNEQFF TGTGCCAGCAGCCCTCCAGGCGGGGGTCCCTACAATGAGCAGTTCTTC
TRBJ2-2 TRBV4-3 once NA 15 CASRSETENTGELFF TGCGCCAGCAGGTCCGAGACAGAGAACACCGGGGAGCTGTTTTTT
TRBJ2-5 TRBV27 NA TRBD1 14 CASSGQGAGETQYF TGTGCCAGCAGTGGACAGGGGGCTGGAGAGACCCAGTACTTC
TRBJ2-1 TRBV7-9 NA NA 15 CASSSGLTRNNEQFF TGTGCCAGCAGCTCCGGACTCACTAGAAACAATGAGCAGTTCTTC
TRBJ2-7 TRBV2 NA NA 10 CASSTYEQYF TGTGCCAGCAGCACCTACGAGCAGTACTTC
TRBJ1-6 TRBV9 NA TRBD1 15 CASSPTAGGWSPLHF TGTGCCAGCAGCCCCACGGCAGGGGGATGGTCACCCCTCCACTTT
TRBJ1-1 TRBV7-9 NA NA 14 CASTPGPMNTEAFF TGTGCCAGCACCCCTGGGCCCATGAACACTGAAGCTTTCTTT
TRBJ2-5 TRBV4-3 NA TRBD1 14 CASSPTDRVETQYF TGCGCCAGCAGCCCTACGGACAGGGTAGAGACCCAGTACTTC
TRBJ2-3 TRBV27 NA NA 14 CASSFLSGSRAQYF TGTGCCAGCAGTTTTCTATCAGGTTCAAGAGCGCAGTATTTT
TRBJ1-1 TRBV9 once NA 14 CASSVGQKNTEAFF TGTGCCAGCAGCGTAGGACAGAAGAACACTGAAGCTTTCTTT
TRBJ2-7 TRBV7-2 NA NA 13 CASRQGKLSEQYF TGTGCCAGCAGGCAGGGGAAATTGAGCGAGCAGTACTTC
TRBJ2-3 TRBV7-6 NA NA 14 CASSSTAARDTQYF TGTGCCAGCAGCTCCACCGCCGCCAGGGATACGCAGTATTTT
TRBJ2-7 TRBV4-1 NA NA 11 CASSQDRFQYF TGCGCCAGCAGCCAAGATCGGTTCCAGTACTTC
TRBJ2-2 TRBV5-4 NA TRBD2 16 CASSGGAGGDTGELFF TGTGCCAGCAGCGGGGGAGCGGGGGGGGACACCGGGGAGCTGTTTTTT
TRBJ1-2 TRBV18 NA TRBD1 15 CASSPATGKGYGYTF TGTGCCAGCTCACCAGCGACAGGGAAGGGCTATGGCTACACCTTC
TRBJ2-1 TRBV7-9 NA TRBD2 17 CASSLGSTSGAWNEQFF TGTGCCAGCAGCTTAGGTTCCACTAGCGGGGCTTGGAATGAGCAGTTCTTC
TRBJ1-2 TRBV11-2 NA TRBD1 12 CAARGGGGGYTF TGTGCCGCCCGCGGAGGGGGCGGTGGCTACACCTTC
TRBJ1-2 TRBV14 NA TRBD1 14 CASRLTGTGNGYTF TGTGCCAGCAGACTCACCGGGACAGGGAATGGCTACACCTTC
TRBJ1-3 TRBV4-1 NA TRBD1 17 CASSPTTGESSGNTIYF TGCGCCAGCAGCCCCACAACAGGGGAGAGCTCTGGAAACACCATATATTTT
TRBJ1-2 TRBV4-2 NA NA 15 CASSQEGRGTYGYTF TGTGCCAGCAGCCAAGAAGGACGGGGAACCTATGGCTACACCTTC
TRBJ2-7 TRBV6-5 NA TRBD2 14 CASRASGGRNEQYF TGTGCCAGCAGGGCTAGCGGGGGGCGGAACGAGCAGTACTTC
TRBJ1-5 TRBV7-2 NA NA 13 CATSRGGNQPQHF TGTGCCACATCCCGGGGAGGCAATCAGCCCCAGCATTTT
TRBJ2-2 TRBV7-2 NA TRBD1 19 CASRRTGSQGRSNTGELFF TGTGCCAGCAGAAGGACAGGGTCCCAGGGTCGGTCGAACACCGGGGAGCTGTTTTTT
TRBJ1-2 TRBV29-1 NA NA 12 CSFSQTSYGYTF TGCAGCTTCAGCCAGACATCCTATGGCTACACCTTC
TRBJ1-1 TRBV28 NA NA 17 CASSSIGTEVKWAEAFF TGTGCCAGCAGTTCAATAGGGACTGAGGTGAAGTGGGCTGAAGCTTTCTTT
TRBJ2-1 TRBV7-2 NA TRBD2 15 CASSLLAGAPNEQFF TGTGCCAGCAGCTTGCTAGCGGGGGCCCCCAATGAGCAGTTCTTC
TRBJ1-2 TRBV28 few NA 13 CASVPGGHDGYTF TGTGCCAGCGTCCCCGGGGGGCACGACGGCTACACCTTC
TRBJ1-2 TRBV18 NA NA 14 CASTQVGTPYGYTF TGTGCCAGCACCCAAGTAGGGACACCCTATGGCTACACCTTC